The sequence of this T cell receptor (beta chain) was determined in a study of PD-L1 blockade in urothelial cancer (dated by TCRdb to 2016 to 2017). With regard to the full study: Therapy was started around 2014 for all patients, and atezolizumab 1,200 mg was administered intravenously every 3 weeks. About 85% of the 29 patients were identified as males with urothelial cancer of bladder origin, and a prior smoking history was reported by 18 of 29 patients. An ECOG performance status of 0 or 1 was recorded for the patients, and 0 to 3 prior chemotherapy regimens had been received by the patients. Blood samples were analyzed at two time points: 3 weeks after treatment start (second dose) and 6 weeks after treatment start. Blood samples gave a median of roughly 150,000 T cells and approximately 80,000 unique TCRs, with a median clonality of approximately 0.08. An exploratory multi-omic analysis was conducted of the somatic, immune and clinical correlates of response to PD-L1 blockade with atezolizumab in urothelial cancer. Pretreatment tumor samples, along with matched peripheral blood collected serially before and after atezolizumab treatment, underwent TCR sequencing. Durable clinical benefit meant progression-free survival longer than 6 months, and TCR features were also tested against progression-free and overall survival. Whole exome sequencing and RNA sequencing of pretreatment tumors were performed alongside TCR sequencing in the same patients. Several patients achieved durable clinical benefit and approximately 20 did not. Some 29 patients had pretreatment blood TCR-seq, some 25 had at least one posttreatment blood collection, and some 25 had tumor TCR-seq.

A cohort of 25 to 30 patients with locally advanced or metastatic urothelial carcinoma, treated at Memorial Sloan Kettering on a trial protocol, was included. Peripheral blood mononuclear cells were collected from each patient pretreatment and during treatment, giving between 1 and 8 total time points per patient. The Qiagen DNeasy Blood extraction kit was used to purify genomic DNA from total PBMCs and tumor samples. PBMCs were collected pretreatment and during treatment, and were isolated and stored as previously described. Comments on this clone: Which antigen it targets is not known. One base away there is no much larger clone; base qualities are not given.

The investigation overall reported the following: Because of the small sample size (n ≈ 31) and the many exploratory analyses performed, the results are intended to be regarded as hypothesis-generating. Improved progression-free and overall survival was associated with having pretreatment peripheral blood TCR clonality below the median. Patients with durable benefit showed greater expansion of tumor-associated TCR clones in peripheral blood 3 weeks after starting treatment (n ≈ 21, p = 0.022).

In the germline V gene (reference sequence), CDR1 corresponds to GTSNPN and CDR2 to SVGIG. Its CDR3 holds 14 amino acids, cysteine through phenylalanine. The kept DNA is CDR3 alone, 42 bases in frame from the first base. Synthetic TCR analog templates were spiked into each PCR so that absolute template abundance could be estimated from read counts. Using the immunoSEQ assay, TCRbeta CDR3 regions were amplified from genomic DNA with bias-controlled V and J gene primers. Sequencing of rearranged TCRbeta segments was done at approximately 20X coverage. In the authors' own workflow: Clustering was used to correct sequencing errors, and CDR3s were annotated against IMGT so that V, D and J genes could be assigned. Downstream analyses used only productive TCRbeta rearrangements and left out out-of-frame or stop-codon sequences. Clonality was calculated as one minus the Shannon entropy normalized by the log of the number of unique productive sequences. Clones differing between time points or between blood and tumor were identified using Fisher's exact test with Benjamini-Hochberg correction, with an adjusted p below 0.01 applied as the threshold. TCRdb holds this immuneACCESS table with in-frame rearrangements only. Some clones are missing; in checked studies, unresolved V genes explain under half, and the rest has no known cause. That table is the source of V, J and clone size, and D and trimming were worked out from the DNA. The sample contains about 69,000 clones, less than 90% of them found a single time. The top ten hold 3% to 4% of the sample.

The rearranged chain carries TRBV30 and TRBJ1-6; TRBD1 is a weak D gene call, 5 bases matching. The TCR originated in a man aged 55 to 70 with urothelial cancer. The sequencing here drew on PBMCs, taken around atezolizumab (anti-PD-L1) treatment. The encoded CDR3 is CAGGVQGYNSPLHF. In nucleotides, the sequence is TGTGCTGGAGGGGTGCAAGGGTATAATTCACCCCTCCACTTT.